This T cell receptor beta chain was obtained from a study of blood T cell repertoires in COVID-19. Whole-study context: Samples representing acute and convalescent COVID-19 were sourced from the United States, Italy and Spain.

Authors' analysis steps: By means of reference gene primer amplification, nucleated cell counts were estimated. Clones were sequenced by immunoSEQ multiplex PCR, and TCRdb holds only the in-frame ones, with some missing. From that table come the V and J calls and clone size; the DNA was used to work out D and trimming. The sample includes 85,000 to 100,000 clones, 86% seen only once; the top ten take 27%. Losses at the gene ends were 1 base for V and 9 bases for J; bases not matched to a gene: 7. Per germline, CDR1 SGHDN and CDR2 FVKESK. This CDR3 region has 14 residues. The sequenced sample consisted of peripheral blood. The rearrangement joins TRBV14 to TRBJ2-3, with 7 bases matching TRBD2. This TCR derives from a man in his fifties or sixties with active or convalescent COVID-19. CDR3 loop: CASSQVLGGGTQYF. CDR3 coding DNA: TGTGCCAGCAGCCAAGTACTAGGCGGGGGAACGCAGTATTTT.